The next 11 T cell receptor beta chains were all read from a single sample in a study of T cell responses to AZD1222 COVID-19 vaccine. Assay: immunoSEQ multiplex PCR; the TCRdb copy retains only in-frame clones and omits some. The data hold about 150,000 clones, with about nine tenths observed a single time. Specimen: peripheral blood, collected after recovery from COVID-19. The receptors were sampled from an adult who had recovered from COVID-19.

The CDR3 coding sequence is TGCGCCAGCAGCCCCCTTGGTGGTACTAGCGGCCTCTACGAGCAGTACTTC. This codes for CASSPLGGTSGLYEQYF. This chain connects TRBV5-1 to TRBJ2-7; 8 bases are shared with TRBD2. V shed 4 bases, J shed 3 bases, and the junction held 15 bases outside the gene matches. CDR3 length: 17 residues. CDR1 is SGHRS, CDR2 YFSETQ, per germline.

The CDR3 sequence is CASSPAATPGAEGYTF. The CDR3 DNA sequence: TGTGCCAGCAGTCCAGCCGCGACTCCGGGGGCAGAGGGCTACACCTTC. V and J are TRBV28 and TRBJ1-2; D is possibly TRBD1 (6 bases). The germline gives CDR1 MDHEN, CDR2 SYDVKM. Trimming stripped 5 bases from V and 8 bases from J, with 24 bases between. The CDR3 has 16 amino acids.

V is TRBV5-1 and J is TRBJ2-5, with 7 bases identical to TRBD1. CDR1 and CDR2 from the germline V gene are SGHRS and YFSETQ. The CDR3 sequence is 14 residues long. V gave up 0 bases and J gave up 5 bases; unmatched junction bases: 4. CDR3 sequence: CASSLDRGRETQYF. In nucleotides, the CDR3 is TGCGCCAGCAGCTTGGACAGGGGCCGGGAGACCCAGTACTTC.

The J gene is TRBJ2-5, the V gene TRBV28, with 8 bases fitting TRBD2. The CDR3 sequence is 14 residues long. Germline CDR1 MDHEN, CDR2 SYDVKM. V was clipped by 6 bases and J by 6 bases; unmatched bases: 9. In DNA form, the CDR3 reads TGTGCCAGCAGCCCCCCGGGAGGGCGACAGACCCAGTACTTC. It is translated as CASSPPGGRQTQYF.

The genes are TRBV15 and TRBJ1-5, with 9 bases identical to TRBD1. From germline, CDR1 is LNHNV and CDR2 YYDKDF (reference sequence). CDR3 length: 15 amino acids. V trimming: 8 bases; J trimming: 3 bases; junction bases outside the gene matches: 8. CDR3: CATAIGTGYNQPQHF. In DNA, the CDR3 is TGTGCCACCGCTATAGGGACAGGGTACAATCAGCCCCAGCATTTT.

The chain links TRBV5-1 to TRBJ2-1, with 13 bases that match TRBD2. CDR3 size: 16 residues. Germline V lookup: CDR1 SGHRS, CDR2 YFSETQ. Trimming cost V 4 bases and J 6 bases; bases outside gene matches: 7. This chain's CDR3 is CASSRSGTSGINEQFF. CDR3 nucleotides: TGCGCCAGCAGCCGCTCCGGGACTAGCGGGATCAATGAGCAGTTCTTC.

This clone was picked up one time. The rearrangement uses TRBV5-1 and TRBJ2-3, with a tentative D call TRBD1 (5 bases). CDR1 is SGHRS, CDR2 YFSETQ, per germline. CDR3 length: 14 amino acids. Trimming stripped 0 bases from V and 1 base from J, with 6 bases between. This CDR3 is CASSLGGRTDTQYF. The CDR3 DNA follows: TGCGCCAGCAGCTTGGGGGGCCGCACAGATACGCAGTATTTT.

The chain recombines TRBV20-1 with TRBJ2-7; no definite D call. Germline CDR1 is DFQATT and CDR2 is SNEGSKA (reference sequence). This CDR3 comprises 12 residues. The V end lost 3 bases, the J end lost 2 bases, and 8 bases lay between the germline ends. The CDR3 region is CSASDLPYEQYF. CDR3 DNA sequence: TGCAGTGCTAGTGACCTCCCCTACGAGCAGTACTTC.

The chain links TRBV19 to TRBJ1-2; D possibly corresponds to TRBD1 (5 bases). This CDR3 comprises 14 residues. The germline V gene encodes CDR1 LNHDA and CDR2 SQIVND (reference sequence). The V gene lost 5 bases and the J gene lost 4 bases, with 14 bases spanning the gap. For the CDR3, the DNA is TGTGCCAGTAGTGGACCGAGGACACCCTATGGCTACACCTTC. Protein product: CASSGPRTPYGYTF.

The sample holds a few counts of this clone. The chain links TRBV9 to TRBJ1-6, with D possibly TRBD1 on 6 matching bases. Germline CDR1 and CDR2: SGDLS and YYNGEE. Trimming stripped 2 bases from V and 9 bases from J, with 12 bases between. CDR3 length: 14 residues. This CDR3 reads CASSVQGMGSPLHF. The CDR3 DNA is TGTGCCAGCAGCGTTCAGGGGATGGGTTCACCCCTCCACTTT.

The chain carries TRBV6-5 and TRBJ2-7, with TRBD1 identical over 8 bases. Germline V gives CDR1 MNHEY, CDR2 SVGAGI. V lost 0 bases, J lost 2 bases, and 6 bases stayed unmatched. The length of the CDR3 is 16 residues. The CDR3 nucleotides are TGTGCCAGCAGTTACTCGATCGGACAGGGTCCCTACGAGCAGTACTTC. It encodes CASSYSIGQGPYEQYF.